A single sample is the source of the 32 T cell receptor beta chains below, sequenced in a study of T cell responses to AZD1222 COVID-19 vaccine. Sequencing used immunoSEQ multiplex PCR; TCRdb keeps in-frame clones, though not all of them. Found here are about 110,000 clones, roughly four fifths of them singletons; the top ten hold approximately 5%. The sequenced sample was peripheral blood, obtained on day 0 of AZD1222 vaccination. The source is an adult in good health.

The chain has TRBV5-1 and TRBJ1-4; D may be TRBD1 (5 bases). This CDR3 has 20 amino acids. Germline lookup yields CDR1 SGHRS and CDR2 YFSETQ. V was pared by 0 bases and J by 0 bases, with 21 bases between. CDR3 loop: CASSLVSGTRAFATNEKLFF. The CDR3 DNA sequence: TGCGCCAGCAGCTTGGTTTCGGGGACCAGGGCCTTTGCAACTAATGAAAAACTGTTTTTT.

The chain recombines TRBV18 with TRBJ2-1, with D unclear. The CDR3 length is 13 residues. The V and J ends lost 1 base and 8 bases respectively, with 9 bases between them. Germline V lookup: CDR1 KGHSH, CDR2 LQKENI. CDR3 in DNA: TGTGCCAGCTCACCACGCGAGCAAGATGAGCAGTTCTTC. The encoded protein is CASSPREQDEQFF.

The V gene is TRBV4-3, the J gene TRBJ2-3, with 7 bases that match TRBD2. Per the germline V gene, CDR1 is LGHNA and CDR2 is YSLEER. The CDR3 has 14 amino acids. After removal of 0 bases from V and 3 bases from J, the junction contained 0 bases not matched to a gene. The CDR3 DNA reads as TGCGCCAGCAGCCAAGAGCGGGGGACAGATACGCAGTATTTT. Protein sequence: CASSQERGTDTQYF.

The chain carries TRBV18 and TRBJ1-5; a possible D gene is TRBD1 (6 bases). CDR1 is KGHSH, CDR2 LQKENI, per germline. The ends were cut back, 4 bases at V and 1 base at J, with 11 bases in the middle. The CDR3 consists of 15 residues. Here the CDR3 reads CASSQGGHSNQPQHF. The DNA of the CDR3 is TGTGCCAGCTCACAAGGGGGACACAGCAATCAGCCCCAGCATTTT.

The genes are TRBV5-1 and TRBJ1-2; the D gene is possibly TRBD1 (6 bases). V lost 0 bases and J 4 bases, leaving 19 bases between the germline ends. The CDR3 covers 17 residues. Germline V gene sequence: CDR1 SGHRS, CDR2 YFSETQ. In DNA, the CDR3 is TGCGCCAGCAGCTTGGCTGGAAACACAGGGTCATTCTATGGCTACACCTTC. Its translation: CASSLAGNTGSFYGYTF.

The chain joins TRBV7-2 to TRBJ2-1, with 9 positions matching TRBD2. The CDR3 sequence is 16 residues long. Losses at the gene ends were 3 bases for V and 2 bases for J; bases not matched to a gene: 5. Germline CDR1 SGHTA, CDR2 FQGNSA. The CDR3 region has the DNA TGTGCCAGCAGCTTTGGGGCTAGCGGGGCCTACAATGAGCAGTTCTTC. This translates into CASSFGASGAYNEQFF. Supplemented by reference TRBV7-2 and TRBJ2-1, the full variable domain reads GAGVSQSPSNKVTEKGKDVELRCDPISGHTALYWYRQSLGQGLEFLIYFQGNSAPDKSGLPSDRFSAERTGGSVSTLTIQRTQQEDSAVYLCASSFGASGAYNEQFFGPGTRLTVL.

The chain links TRBV11-3 to TRBJ2-2, with 9 bases matching TRBD1. J was trimmed by 5 bases and V by 3 bases; bases with no gene match: 10. Looked up from germline, CDR1 is SGHNT and CDR2 is YENEEA. The CDR3 length is 17 residues. The CDR3 protein is CASSLPRGQGRTGELFF. The CDR3 coding sequence is TGTGCCAGCAGCTTGCCCCGGGGACAGGGACGGACCGGGGAGCTGTTTTTT. Combining the CDR3 with reference TRBV11-3 and TRBJ2-2 gives the whole variable domain EAGVVQSPRYKIIEKKQPVAFWCNPISGHNTLYWYLQNLGQGPELLIRYENEEAVDDSQLPKDRFSAERLKGVDSTLKIQPAELGDSAVYLCASSLPRGQGRTGELFFGEGSRLTVL.

In this sample, this clone turned up once. The chain is built from TRBV24-1 and TRBJ2-1, with D tentatively TRBD1 or TRBD2 (5 bases each). The CDR3 totals 16 residues. Trimming took off 4 bases at V and 7 bases at J, with 19 bases between the two ends. Germline assignment: CDR1 KGHDR and CDR2 SFDVKD. The CDR3 sequence: CATSDRGPSERNEQFF. In DNA form, the CDR3 reads TGTGCCACCAGTGACCGGGGACCTTCCGAAAGGAATGAGCAGTTCTTC.

This chain uses TRBV6-6 with TRBJ2-1, with 9 bases lining up with TRBD1. V lost 2 bases to trimming and J lost 5 bases; unmatched junction nucleotides: 4. This CDR3 has 15 amino acids. CDR1 is MNHNY and CDR2 is SVGAGI in the germline V gene (reference sequence). The CDR3 reads CASSYTRDRDNEQFF. CDR3 bases: TGTGCCAGCAGTTACACCCGGGACAGGGACAATGAGCAGTTCTTC.

The chain carries TRBV5-4 and TRBJ1-6; a weak D match, TRBD1 (6 bases). Germline V gene sequence: CDR1 SGHNT, CDR2 YYREEE (reference sequence). This CDR3 is 15 amino acids long. Trimming stripped 4 bases from V and 6 bases from J, with 14 bases between. CDR3 nucleotide sequence: TGTGCCAGCAGCCCGGACAGAACCGCTAATTCACCCCTCCACTTT. It encodes CASSPDRTANSPLHF. Looking up the rest from reference TRBV5-4 and TRBJ1-6 gives the full variable domain: ETGVTQSPTHLIKTRGQQVTLRCSSQSGHNTVSWYQQALGQGPQFIFQYYREEENGRGNFPPRFSGLQFPNYSSELNVNALELDDSALYLCASSPDRTANSPLHFGNGTRLTVT.

V is TRBV12-3 or TRBV12-4 and J is TRBJ1-6; tentative D call: TRBD1 (5 bases). This CDR3 spans 13 amino acids. The V end lost 2 bases, the J end lost 7 bases, and 6 bases lay between the germline ends. The CDR3 protein is CASSLRGNSPLHF. The DNA for the CDR3 is TGTGCCAGCAGTTTACGGGGCAATTCACCCCTCCACTTT.

V and J are TRBV28 and TRBJ1-6; TRBD1 is a possible D gene (5 bases). Trimming left V 6 bases short and J 7 bases short, with 13 bases between. Germline CDR1 reads MDHEN; CDR2 reads SYDVKM. There are 14 residues in the CDR3. DNA for the CDR3: TGTGCCAGCAGAAAAACAGCAGGGAATTCACCCCTCCACTTT. It codes for CASRKTAGNSPLHF.

In this sample, this clone turned up once. The chain carries TRBV27 and TRBJ1-2; D is ambiguous. The CDR3 sequence is 15 residues long. The V end was cut by 0 bases, the J end by 2 bases, with 10 bases between. Germline V gene sequence: CDR1 MNHEY, CDR2 SMNVEV (reference sequence). CDR3 DNA: TGTGCCAGCAGTTTATCGGCAGGAGAAAACTATGGCTACACCTTC. It yields the protein CASSLSAGENYGYTF.

The chain combines TRBV28 with TRBJ1-1; possible D gene TRBD1, 6 bases. Trimming left V 8 bases short and J 3 bases short, with 25 bases between. Germline CDR1 MDHEN, CDR2 SYDVKM. The CDR3 contains 17 residues. The CDR3 loop reads CASGDGGVGAKDTEAFF. CDR3 in DNA: TGTGCCAGCGGCGACGGTGGTGTGGGGGCAAAGGACACTGAAGCTTTCTTT. The variable domain in full, completed from reference TRBV28 and TRBJ1-1, reads DVKVTQSSRYLVKRTGEKVFLECVQDMDHENMFWYRQDPGLGLRLIYFSYDVKMKEKGDIPEGYSVSREKKERFSLILESASTNQTSMYLCASGDGGVGAKDTEAFFGQGTRLTVV.

This clone was counted once. The chain has TRBV5-6 and TRBJ2-7; the D call may be TRBD1 or TRBD2 (5 bases each). This CDR3 has 15 residues. V was trimmed by 0 bases and J by 2 bases, leaving 12 bases between them. Germline CDR1 and CDR2: SGHDT and YYEEEE. The CDR3 loop reads CASSLGGTPPYEQYF. In DNA, the CDR3 is TGTGCCAGCAGCTTGGGTGGGACCCCCCCCTACGAGCAGTACTTC.

Note on this clone: In the same sample, other DNA sequences code for this CDR3. The gene calls are TRBV7-2 and TRBJ1-3; no clear D. From germline, CDR1 is SGHTA and CDR2 FQGNSA. V lost 2 bases to trimming and J lost 1 base, with 6 bases between them. CDR3 length: 14 amino acids. CDR3: CASSLTVSGNTIYF. As DNA, the CDR3 is TGTGCCAGCAGCTTAACGGTTTCTGGAAACACCATATATTTT. Supplemented by reference TRBV7-2 and TRBJ1-3, the full variable domain reads GAGVSQSPSNKVTEKGKDVELRCDPISGHTALYWYRQSLGQGLEFLIYFQGNSAPDKSGLPSDRFSAERTGGSVSTLTIQRTQQEDSAVYLCASSLTVSGNTIYFGEGSWLTVV.

The CDR3 bases are TGTGCCAGCTCGTCGACTGGGGTCGAGCAGTACTTC. It yields the protein CASSSTGVEQYF. The V gene is TRBV18, the J gene TRBJ2-7; D not resolved. Trimming took 6 bases from V and 6 from J, leaving 12 bases between them. Germline V lookup: CDR1 KGHSH, CDR2 LQKENI. The CDR3 is made up of 12 amino acids.

In its sample, this clone was seen a few times. The CDR3 region has the DNA TGTGCCAGCAGCCAAGATTTGGGCAGGGTAGGTTGGTGTGATCAGCCCCAGCATTTT. Translating it yields CASSQDLGRVGWCDQPQHF. J is TRBJ1-5 and V is TRBV3-1 (or the pseudogene TRBV3-2), with D perhaps matching TRBD1 (5 bases). Germline CDR1 is LGHDT and CDR2 is YNNKEL (reference sequence). Deletions cut 0 bases from V and 5 bases from J, with 23 bases between. The CDR3 has 19 residues.

Only a few counts were recorded for this clone. The chain has TRBV19 and TRBJ2-2; unclear D gene. Per germline, CDR1 LNHDA and CDR2 SQIVND (reference sequence). Trimming stripped 5 bases from V and 4 bases from J, with 14 bases between. This CDR3 comprises 15 residues. This chain's CDR3 is CASSPQVVGTGELFF. The CDR3 DNA reads as TGTGCCAGTAGTCCCCAGGTTGTCGGCACCGGGGAGCTGTTTTTT.

This sequence joins TRBV19 and TRBJ1-2; maybe TRBD1 (5 bases). From germline, CDR1 is LNHDA and CDR2 SQIVND (reference sequence). Trimming left V 7 bases short and J 4 bases short, with 28 bases between. CDR3 length equals 18 residues. CDR3 bases: TGTGCCAGTAAACCCTCTCTGGGGCCTATACCGGGGGGCTATGGCTACACCTTC. Protein: CASKPSLGPIPGGYGYTF.

The genes are TRBV28 and TRBJ2-1, with TRBD2 matching over 13 bases. The CDR3 is made up of 14 amino acids. The germline V gene encodes CDR1 MDHEN and CDR2 SYDVKM. V was clipped by 6 bases and J by 5 bases; unmatched bases: 1. In nucleotides, the CDR3 is TGTGCCAGCAGGGGACTAGCGGGACACAATGAGCAGTTCTTC. This codes for CASRGLAGHNEQFF.

V usage is TRBV9 and J usage is TRBJ1-1; a weak D match, TRBD1 (6 bases). This CDR3 contains 14 residues. Germline CDR1 SGDLS, CDR2 YYNGEE. V was clipped by 6 bases and J by 0 bases, with 12 bases between them. Here the CDR3 reads CASTEGVMNTEAFF. CDR3 nucleotides: TGTGCCAGCACCGAGGGGGTCATGAACACTGAAGCTTTCTTT.

V usage is TRBV9 and J usage is TRBJ2-3; perhaps TRBD2 as D (5 bases). Germline-derived CDR1 and CDR2 are SGDLS and YYNGEE. Trimming removed 2 bases from V and 3 bases from J, with 10 bases in between. This CDR3 spans 14 amino acids. CDR3: CASSVGVGTDTQYF. The CDR3 DNA follows: TGTGCCAGCAGCGTCGGGGTCGGGACAGATACGCAGTATTTT.

The rearrangement links TRBV10-3 to TRBJ2-7, with a tentative D call TRBD1 (5 bases). V dropped 3 bases and J dropped 5 bases, with 5 bases sitting between them. Germline V gives CDR1 ENHRY, CDR2 SYGVKD. The CDR3 has 11 residues. CDR3 sequence: CAISEGDEQYF. The CDR3 coding sequence is TGTGCCATCAGTGAAGGGGACGAGCAGTACTTC.

V usage is TRBV15 and J usage is TRBJ1-1; 9 bases map to TRBD1. Germline assignment: CDR1 LNHNV and CDR2 YYDKDF (reference sequence). V gave up 0 bases and J gave up 10 bases; unmatched junction bases: 12. The CDR3 sequence is 16 residues long. CDR3 residues: CATSREIDRGERRAFF. CDR3 DNA: TGTGCCACCAGCAGAGAGATCGACAGGGGGGAGCGTCGAGCTTTCTTT.

The rearrangement uses TRBV10-3 and TRBJ2-1, with 9 bases lining up with TRBD2. With V trimmed by 2 bases and J by 2 bases, 13 bases remained unmatched. The length of the CDR3 is 19 residues. Germline CDR1 and CDR2: ENHRY and SYGVKD. Here the CDR3 reads CAISERGGGRASAYNEQFF. In DNA form, the CDR3 reads TGTGCCATCAGTGAGCGCGGAGGCGGGAGGGCCTCAGCCTACAATGAGCAGTTCTTC.

This sequence joins TRBV9 and TRBJ1-3; D call uncertain. CDR1 is SGDLS, CDR2 YYNGEE, per germline. V lost 0 bases and J 8 bases, leaving 12 bases between the germline ends. This CDR3 is built from 14 residues. In nucleotides, the CDR3 is TGTGCCAGCAGCGTAGAGCGGGATGTGGACACCATATATTTT. Translating it yields CASSVERDVDTIYF.

The chain employs TRBV7-9 and TRBJ1-5, with D uncertain. Germline CDR1 reads SEHNR; CDR2 reads FQNEAQ (reference sequence). The ends were cut back, 3 bases at V and 0 bases at J, with 3 bases in the middle. The CDR3 extends over 13 amino acids. The CDR3: CASSFNSNQPQHF. In DNA form, the CDR3 reads TGTGCCAGCAGCTTTAATAGCAATCAGCCCCAGCATTTT. The full variable domain, rest sourced from reference TRBV7-9 and TRBJ1-5, is DTGVSQNPRHKITKRGQNVTFRCDPISEHNRLYWYRQTLGQGPEFLTYFQNEAQLEKSRLLSDRFSAERPKGSFSTLEIQRTEQGDSAMYLCASSFNSNQPQHFGDGTRLSIL.

This rearrangement joins TRBV4-3 to TRBJ1-5, with unresolved D. Germline CDR1 and CDR2: LGHNA and YSLEER. The germline V and J ends were trimmed by 4 bases and 0 bases, with 7 bases remaining between them. The CDR3 is made up of 14 amino acids. The CDR3 is CASSRALSNQPQHF. CDR3 sequence (DNA): TGCGCCAGCAGCCGGGCACTTAGCAATCAGCCCCAGCATTTT.

The V call is TRBV6-5, the J call TRBJ2-1, with D tentatively TRBD1 or TRBD2 (6 bases each). The CDR3 contains 15 residues. Trimming took off 6 bases at V and 2 bases at J, with 14 bases between the two ends. Germline V gene sequence: CDR1 MNHEY, CDR2 SVGAGI. Here the CDR3 reads CASSKGGTPYNEQFF. The DNA for the CDR3 is TGTGCCAGCAGCAAGGGGGGTACCCCCTACAATGAGCAGTTCTTC.

The chain employs TRBV10-3 and TRBJ2-1; no definite D call. The CDR3 sequence is 13 residues long. CDR1 and CDR2 (germline): ENHRY, SYGVKD. V was clipped by 2 bases and J by 5 bases, with 7 bases between them. Here the CDR3 reads CAISEGVDNEQFF. The DNA for the CDR3 is TGTGCCATCAGTGAGGGAGTTGACAATGAGCAGTTCTTC.

The chain recombines TRBV12-3 or TRBV12-4 with TRBJ2-2; D ambiguous. The V end lost 6 bases, the J end lost 7 bases, and 9 bases lay between the germline ends. The CDR3 sequence is 12 residues long. CDR3 region: CASSHKGGELFF. CDR3 bases: TGTGCCAGCAGCCACAAAGGCGGGGAGCTGTTTTTT.